The 23 T cell receptor beta chains presented below share a single source sample, sequenced in a study of blood T cell repertoires in COVID-19. TCRdb keeps only in-frame clones here, not all; method: immunoSEQ multiplex PCR. The top ten hold roughly 3.5% of the sample, which has around 150,000 clones, around 86% seen once. Sample: peripheral blood. Every receptor here comes from a man aged 65 to 79 with acute or convalescent COVID-19.

This sequence joins TRBV11-2 and TRBJ2-7, with D possibly matching TRBD2 (6 bases). CDR1 is SGHAT, CDR2 FQNNGV, per germline. The CDR3 contains 12 residues. V was shortened by 4 bases and J by 6 bases, with 10 bases between the two germline ends. This CDR3 reads CASSSRLGEQYF. CDR3 DNA: TGTGCCAGCAGCTCGCGACTAGGCGAGCAGTACTTC.

This clone was recorded only once. The chain carries TRBV5-4 and TRBJ2-5; 11 bases agree with TRBD1. This CDR3 contains 15 residues. Germline V gene lookup returns CDR1 SGHNT and CDR2 YYREEE (reference sequence). The V and J ends lost 3 bases and 5 bases, in that order; junction bases with no gene match: 6. CDR3 coding DNA: TGTGCCAGCAGCTCACTGGGACAGGGGGATGAGACCCAGTACTTC. Its translation is CASSSLGQGDETQYF.

The rearrangement links TRBV24-1 to TRBJ2-3; 10 bases are shared with TRBD2. The CDR3 totals 16 residues. Unmatched junction bases numbered 5, after V lost 4 bases and J lost 2 bases. Per the germline V gene, CDR1 is KGHDR and CDR2 is SFDVKD. CDR3 protein: CATSERTSGYTDTQYF. CDR3 in DNA: TGTGCCACCAGTGAAAGGACTAGCGGATACACAGATACGCAGTATTTT.

This chain uses TRBV30 with TRBJ1-1; TRBD1 matches 7 bases. V shed 4 bases, J shed 1 base, and the junction held 3 bases outside the gene matches. CDR1 is GTSNPN and CDR2 is SVGIG in the germline V gene (reference sequence). The CDR3 has 13 residues. The DNA of the CDR3 is TGTGCCTGGATAGGGACAGCGAACACTGAAGCTTTCTTT. The encoded protein is CAWIGTANTEAFF.

The CDR3 region has the DNA TGTGCCAGCAGCCCGGCTAGCGGAAGCACAGATACGCAGTATTTT. As protein: CASSPASGSTDTQYF. The V and J genes are TRBV7-3 and TRBJ2-3, with 7 bases matching TRBD2. CDR3 size: 15 residues. V lost 5 bases and J lost 0; bases outside the gene matches: 5. Germline CDR1 SGHTA, CDR2 FQGTGA.

The rearrangement links TRBV20-1 to TRBJ2-7; D not certain. The V gene lost 1 base and the J gene lost 6 bases, with 7 bases spanning the gap. The CDR3 loop spans 11 amino acids. CDR1 is DFQATT and CDR2 is SNEGSKA in the germline V gene (reference sequence). In DNA form, the CDR3 reads TGCAGTGCTAGAGTTGGCCCCGAGCAGTACTTC. Its translation is CSARVGPEQYF.

V and J are TRBV6-2 or TRBV6-3 and TRBJ2-3; 10 nucleotides line up with TRBD2. V shed 0 bases, J shed 3 bases, and the junction held 9 bases outside the gene matches. Germline V lookup: CDR1 MNHEY, CDR2 SVGEGT. This CDR3 contains 18 residues. The CDR3 here is CASSYSSRLAGETDTQYF. The CDR3 nucleotides read TGTGCCAGCAGTTACTCGAGTCGACTAGCGGGCGAGACAGATACGCAGTATTTT.

V gene TRBV7-8 combines with J gene TRBJ2-1; TRBD2 might be the D (5 bases). V was pared by 5 bases and J by 6 bases, with 17 bases between. The CDR3 is 15 amino acids. Germline V gene sequence: CDR1 SGHVS, CDR2 FQNEAQ. The CDR3 DNA reads as TGTGCCAGCAGCCTCCGGGATCTAGAGAGCAATGAGCAGTTCTTC. Its translation: CASSLRDLESNEQFF. The variable domain in full, with the rest retrieved from reference TRBV7-8 and TRBJ2-1, is GAGVSQSPRYKVAKRGQDVALRCDPISGHVSLFWYQQALGQGPEFLTYFQNEAQLDKSGLPSDRFFAERPEGSVSTLKIQRTQQEDSAVYLCASSLRDLESNEQFFGPGTRLTVL.

The chain has TRBV6-6 and TRBJ1-2; tentatively, D is TRBD1 (5 bases). Deletions cut 7 bases from V and 6 bases from J, with 15 bases between. The CDR3 totals 13 residues. CDR1 MNHNY and CDR2 SVGAGI come from the germline V gene (reference sequence). CDR3 region: CASTPRGTDGYTF. The CDR3 DNA sequence: TGTGCCAGCACCCCTCGGGGGACGGATGGCTACACCTTC.

This chain connects TRBV7-9 to TRBJ2-1, with 7 nucleotides matching TRBD2. Unmatched junction bases numbered 4, after V lost 5 bases and J lost 6 bases. The CDR3 has 13 residues. Germline CDR1 SEHNR, CDR2 FQNEAQ (reference sequence). The DNA for the CDR3 is TGTGCCAGCAGCCAAGCGGGAAGCAATGAGCAGTTCTTC. Translation gives CASSQAGSNEQFF. Full variable domain (missing parts from reference TRBV7-9 and TRBJ2-1): DTGVSQNPRHKITKRGQNVTFRCDPISEHNRLYWYRQTLGQGPEFLTYFQNEAQLEKSRLLSDRFSAERPKGSFSTLEIQRTEQGDSAMYLCASSQAGSNEQFFGPGTRLTVL.

This rearrangement joins TRBV3-1 (or the pseudogene TRBV3-2) to TRBJ2-5; D gene unclear. Germline CDR1 is LGHDT and CDR2 is YNNKEL (reference sequence). The ends were cut back, 4 bases at V and 2 bases at J, with 14 bases in the middle. CDR3 length: 15 amino acids. CDR3 residues: CASSRLPMKQETQYF. The CDR3 nucleotides read TGTGCCAGCAGCCGGCTTCCGATGAAACAAGAGACCCAGTACTTC.

As to this clone: Other DNA sequences in this sample translate to the same CDR3. The chain carries TRBV4-1 and TRBJ2-7; 7 bases map to TRBD1. CDR3 length: 13 amino acids. The junction had 4 bases not matched to a gene; V was cut back by 5 bases and J by 3 bases. CDR1 is MGHRA, CDR2 YSYEKL, per germline. CDR3: CASSAGTVYEQYF. The CDR3 DNA reads TGCGCCAGCAGCGCCGGGACAGTCTACGAGCAGTACTTC.

V usage is TRBV3-1 (or the pseudogene TRBV3-2) and J usage is TRBJ2-7; D may be TRBD1 (5 bases). Trimming left V 7 bases short and J 1 base short, with 14 bases between. Germline V gene sequence: CDR1 LGHDT, CDR2 YNNKEL (reference sequence). This CDR3 spans 14 amino acids. The CDR3 coding sequence is TGTGCCAGCACCGATCTTGGGGCGTCCTACGAGCAGTACTTC. Translated: CASTDLGASYEQYF.

The chain combines TRBV5-4 with TRBJ2-2, with D tentatively TRBD2 (6 bases). There are 13 residues in the CDR3. CDR1 and CDR2 from the germline V gene are SGHNT and YYREEE (reference sequence). With 2 bases removed from V and 6 bases from J, the gap between germline ends came to 8 bases. In DNA, the CDR3 is TGTGCCAGCAGCTTAGGGGAGGCCGGGGAGCTGTTTTTT. It specifies CASSLGEAGELFF.

The sample holds one count of this clone. The chain joins TRBV6-2 or TRBV6-3 to TRBJ1-4; D gene ambiguous. Germline V gene lookup returns CDR1 MNHEY and CDR2 SVGEGT. This CDR3 has 15 amino acids. V lost 0 bases, J lost 5 bases, and 10 bases lay in between. The CDR3 DNA follows: TGTGCCAGCAGTTACTCGAGAGGCCCCAATGAAAAACTGTTTTTT. Translated, it gives CASSYSRGPNEKLFF.

The genes are TRBV5-6 and TRBJ2-3, with 12 bases matching TRBD2. CDR1 is SGHDT, CDR2 YYEEEE, per germline. The CDR3 is 15 amino acids. V trimming: 1 base; J trimming: 4 bases; junction bases outside the gene matches: 1. The CDR3, as DNA: TGTGCCAGCAGCTTGCTAGCGGGAGGGGCAGATACGCAGTATTTT. Translating it yields CASSLLAGGADTQYF.

This sequence joins TRBV5-1 and TRBJ2-3, with D perhaps TRBD1 (6 bases). V dropped 4 bases and J dropped 4 bases, with 13 bases sitting between them. The CDR3 sequence is 14 residues long. Germline CDR1 and CDR2: SGHRS and YFSETQ. CDR3 protein: CASSPYRTADTQYF. The DNA for the CDR3 is TGCGCCAGCAGCCCGTATCGGACAGCAGATACGCAGTATTTT.

This chain connects TRBV5-5 to TRBJ2-2; 14 bases map to TRBD2. This CDR3 is 16 amino acids long. Germline lookup yields CDR1 SGHKS and CDR2 YYEKEE (reference sequence). Germline trimming cut 4 bases from V and 6 bases from J; bases unmatched to any gene: 5. The CDR3 region has the DNA TGTGCCAGCAGCCAGGGACTAGCGGGAGAACCCGGGGAGCTGTTTTTT. It encodes CASSQGLAGEPGELFF. Full variable domain (remainder filled in from reference TRBV5-5 and TRBJ2-2): DAGVTQSPTHLIKTRGQQVTLRCSPISGHKSVSWYQQVLGQGPQFIFQYYEKEERGRGNFPDRFSARQFPNYSSELNVNALLLGDSALYLCASSQGLAGEPGELFFGEGSRLTVL.

The CDR3 is CASSEVGLAGAPSSYNEQFF. CDR3 coding DNA: TGTGCCAGCAGTGAAGTGGGACTAGCGGGAGCCCCGAGCTCCTACAATGAGCAGTTCTTC. The chain links TRBV6-1 to TRBJ2-1, with 14 bases identical to TRBD2. V lost 1 base to trimming and J lost 0 bases; unmatched junction nucleotides: 8. The CDR3 runs 20 residues. Germline V lookup: CDR1 MNHNS, CDR2 SASEGT.

This clone was found a few times. The chain employs TRBV28 and TRBJ2-7; perhaps TRBD1 as D (6 bases). V was clipped by 3 bases and J by 5 bases, with 14 bases between them. Germline lookup yields CDR1 MDHEN and CDR2 SYDVKM. The CDR3 runs to 14 residues. The CDR3 is CASSFDRPTHEQYF. In DNA form, the CDR3 reads TGTGCCAGCAGTTTCGACAGGCCGACCCACGAGCAGTACTTC.

The J gene is TRBJ2-3, the V gene TRBV5-6, with D possibly TRBD1 on 6 matching bases. There are 15 residues in the CDR3. Trimming took 1 base from V and 2 from J, leaving 11 bases between them. The germline V gene encodes CDR1 SGHDT and CDR2 YYEEEE. This CDR3 is CASSLLRQVTDTQYF. CDR3 DNA: TGTGCCAGCAGCTTGCTCCGACAGGTCACAGATACGCAGTATTTT.

The genes are TRBV3-1 (or the pseudogene TRBV3-2) and TRBJ1-1, with D maybe TRBD1 (5 bases). V was pared by 1 base and J by 4 bases, with 7 bases between. The CDR3 is 13 residues long. Germline assignment: CDR1 LGHDT and CDR2 YNNKEL (reference sequence). The CDR3 DNA sequence: TGTGCCAGCAGCCAAGTCAGGGTCACTGAAGCTTTCTTT. Protein: CASSQVRVTEAFF.

CDR3 sequence reads: CASSNTGQGASPLHF. The CDR3 region has the DNA TGTGCCAGCAGCAACACAGGACAGGGGGCTTCACCCCTCCACTTT. This chain uses TRBV5-4 with TRBJ1-6; 11 positions match TRBD1. There are 15 residues in the CDR3. The V and J ends lost 4 bases and 9 bases, in that order; junction bases with no gene match: 6. Germline loops: CDR1 SGHNT, CDR2 YYREEE (reference sequence).